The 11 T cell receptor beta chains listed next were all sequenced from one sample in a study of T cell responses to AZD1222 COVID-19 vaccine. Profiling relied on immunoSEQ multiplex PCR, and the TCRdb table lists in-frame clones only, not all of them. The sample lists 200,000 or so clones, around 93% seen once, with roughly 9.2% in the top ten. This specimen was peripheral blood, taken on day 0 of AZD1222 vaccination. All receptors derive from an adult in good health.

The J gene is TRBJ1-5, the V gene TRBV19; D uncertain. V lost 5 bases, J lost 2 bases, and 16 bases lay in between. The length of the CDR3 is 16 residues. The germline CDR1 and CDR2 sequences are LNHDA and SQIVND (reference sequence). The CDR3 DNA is TGTGCCAGTAGTCCCCGGGTGGGCCCTGGCAATCAGCCCCAGCATTTT. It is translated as CASSPRVGPGNQPQHF.

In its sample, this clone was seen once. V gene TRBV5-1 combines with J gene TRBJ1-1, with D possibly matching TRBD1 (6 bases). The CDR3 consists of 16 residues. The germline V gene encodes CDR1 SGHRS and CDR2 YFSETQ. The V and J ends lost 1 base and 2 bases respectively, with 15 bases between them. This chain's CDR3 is CASSLQQGGGNTEAFF. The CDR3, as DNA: TGCGCCAGCAGCTTGCAGCAAGGGGGAGGAAACACTGAAGCTTTCTTT.

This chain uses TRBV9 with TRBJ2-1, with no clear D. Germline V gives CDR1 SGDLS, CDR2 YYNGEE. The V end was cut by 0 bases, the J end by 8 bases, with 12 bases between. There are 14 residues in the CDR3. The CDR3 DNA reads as TGTGCCAGCAGCGTAGGTGGCTCCTGGGATGAGCAGTTCTTC. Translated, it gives CASSVGGSWDEQFF.

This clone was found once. CDR3 sequence: CAISGTSGPTYEQYF. CDR3 nucleotide sequence: TGTGCCATCAGTGGGACTAGCGGGCCTACCTACGAGCAGTACTTC. This chain connects TRBV10-3 to TRBJ2-7; 11 bases fit TRBD2. There are 15 residues in the CDR3. Germline assignment: CDR1 ENHRY and CDR2 SYGVKD. Trimming took 4 bases from V and 2 from J; bases not matched to a gene: 4.

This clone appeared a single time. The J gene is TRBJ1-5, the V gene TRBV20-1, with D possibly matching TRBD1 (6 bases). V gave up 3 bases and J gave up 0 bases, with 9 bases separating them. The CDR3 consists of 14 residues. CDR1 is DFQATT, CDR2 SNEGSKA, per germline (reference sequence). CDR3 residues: CSASRTVSNQPQHF. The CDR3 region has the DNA TGCAGTGCTAGTAGGACAGTTAGCAATCAGCCCCAGCATTTT.

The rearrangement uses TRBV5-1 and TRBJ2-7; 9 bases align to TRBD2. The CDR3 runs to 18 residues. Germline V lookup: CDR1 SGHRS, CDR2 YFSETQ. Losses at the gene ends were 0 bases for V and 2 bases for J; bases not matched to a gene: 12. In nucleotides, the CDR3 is TGCGCCAGCAGCTTGGCCGGAGCGGGAGGACTACTAACCTACGAGCAGTACTTC. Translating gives CASSLAGAGGLLTYEQYF.

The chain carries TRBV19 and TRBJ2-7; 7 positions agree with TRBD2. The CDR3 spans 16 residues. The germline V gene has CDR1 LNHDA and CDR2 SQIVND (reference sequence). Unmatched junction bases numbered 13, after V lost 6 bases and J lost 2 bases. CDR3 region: CASSPEPGLRTYEQYF. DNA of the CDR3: TGTGCCAGTAGCCCTGAACCGGGACTAAGGACCTACGAGCAGTACTTC. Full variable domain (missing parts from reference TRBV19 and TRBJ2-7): DGGITQSPKYLFRKEGQNVTLSCEQNLNHDAMYWYRQDPGQGLRLIYYSQIVNDFQKGDIAEGYSVSREKKESFPLTVTSAQKNPTAFYLCASSPEPGLRTYEQYFGPGTRLTVT.

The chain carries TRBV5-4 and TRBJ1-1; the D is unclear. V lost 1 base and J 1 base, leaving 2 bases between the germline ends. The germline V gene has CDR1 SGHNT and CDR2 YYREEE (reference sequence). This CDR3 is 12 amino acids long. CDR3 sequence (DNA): TGTGCCAGCAGCTTGCAGAACACTGAAGCTTTCTTT. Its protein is CASSLQNTEAFF.

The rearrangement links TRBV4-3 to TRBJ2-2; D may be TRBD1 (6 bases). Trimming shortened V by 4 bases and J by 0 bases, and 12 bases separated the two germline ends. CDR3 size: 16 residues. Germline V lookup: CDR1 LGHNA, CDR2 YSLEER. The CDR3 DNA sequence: TGCGCCAGCAGCCGTCGAGGGACATCGAACACCGGGGAGCTGTTTTTT. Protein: CASSRRGTSNTGELFF.

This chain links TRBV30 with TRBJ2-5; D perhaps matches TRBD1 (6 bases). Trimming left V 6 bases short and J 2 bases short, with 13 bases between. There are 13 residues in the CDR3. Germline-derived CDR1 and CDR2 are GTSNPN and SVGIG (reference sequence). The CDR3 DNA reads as TGTGCCTGCTCCAGACAGGCTCAAGAGACCCAGTACTTC. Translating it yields CACSRQAQETQYF. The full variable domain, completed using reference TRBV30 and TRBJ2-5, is SQTIHQWPATLVQPVGSPLSLECTVEGTSNPNLYWYRQAAGRGLQLLFYSVGIGQISSEVPQNLSASRPQDRQFILSSKKLLLSDSGFYLCACSRQAQETQYFGPGTRLLVL.

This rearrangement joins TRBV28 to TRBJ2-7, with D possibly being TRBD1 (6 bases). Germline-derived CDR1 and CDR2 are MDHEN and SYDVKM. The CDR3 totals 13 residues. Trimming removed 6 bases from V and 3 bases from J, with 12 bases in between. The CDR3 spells CASSYGQYYEQYF. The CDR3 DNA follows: TGTGCCAGCAGCTACGGACAGTACTACGAGCAGTACTTC.